This T cell receptor beta chain was recorded in a study of blood T cell repertoires in COVID-19. At the level of the study: The United States, Italy and Spain supplied acute and convalescent COVID-19 samples. PBMCs, B-cell-depleted T cells, or T cells provided the cDNA or gDNA that made up the material.

The Seattle patients, enrolled during active infection, were followed longitudinally. In the authors' methods: Researchers report that nucleated cell counts were estimated from reference gene primer amplification. TCRdb's table, derived via immunoSEQ multiplex PCR, lists solely in-frame clones and lacks some. V and J calls plus clone size are reproduced from that table; the DNA served to infer D and trimming. The sample yields roughly 300,000 clones, 85% to 90% seen once. The CDR3 consists of 13 residues. Germline loops: CDR1 SGHDN, CDR2 FVKESK. Trimming cost V 0 bases and J 9 bases, with 9 bases left between them.

The sequenced material came from peripheral blood. This chain links TRBV14 with TRBJ2-1, with D perhaps matching TRBD2 (5 bases). The source of this sequence is a woman aged 25 to 45 with COVID-19, enrolled during active disease. CDR3 sequence reads: CASSQDLRGEQFF. The CDR3 DNA sequence: TGTGCCAGCAGCCAAGATCTCCGGGGTGAGCAGTTCTTC.